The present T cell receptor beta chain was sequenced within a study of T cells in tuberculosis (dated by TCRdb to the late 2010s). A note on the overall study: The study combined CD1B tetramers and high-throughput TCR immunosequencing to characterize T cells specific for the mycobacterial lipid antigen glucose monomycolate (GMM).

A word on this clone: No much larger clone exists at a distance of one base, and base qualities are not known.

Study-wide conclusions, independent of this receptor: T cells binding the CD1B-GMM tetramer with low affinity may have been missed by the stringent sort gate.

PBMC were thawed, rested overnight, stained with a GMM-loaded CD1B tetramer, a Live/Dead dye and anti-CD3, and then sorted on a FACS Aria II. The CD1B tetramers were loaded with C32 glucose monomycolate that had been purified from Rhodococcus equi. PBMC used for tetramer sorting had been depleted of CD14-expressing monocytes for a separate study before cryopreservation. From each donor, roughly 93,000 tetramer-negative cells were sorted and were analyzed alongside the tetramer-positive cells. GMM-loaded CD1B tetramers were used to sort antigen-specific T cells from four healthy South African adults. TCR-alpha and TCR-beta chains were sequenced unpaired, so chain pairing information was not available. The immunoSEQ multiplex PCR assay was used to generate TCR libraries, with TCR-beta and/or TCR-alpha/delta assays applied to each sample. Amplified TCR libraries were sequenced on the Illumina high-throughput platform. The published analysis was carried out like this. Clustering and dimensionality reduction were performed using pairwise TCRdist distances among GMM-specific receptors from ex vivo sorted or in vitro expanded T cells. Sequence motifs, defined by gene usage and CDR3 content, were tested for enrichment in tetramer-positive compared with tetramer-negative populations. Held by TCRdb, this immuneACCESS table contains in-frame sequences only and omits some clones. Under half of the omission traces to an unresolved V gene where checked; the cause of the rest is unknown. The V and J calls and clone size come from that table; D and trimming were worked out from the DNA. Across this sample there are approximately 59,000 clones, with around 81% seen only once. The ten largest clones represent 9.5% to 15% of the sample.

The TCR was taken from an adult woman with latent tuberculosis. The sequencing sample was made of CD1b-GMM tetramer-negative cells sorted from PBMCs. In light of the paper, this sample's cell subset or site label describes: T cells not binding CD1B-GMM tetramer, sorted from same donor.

CDR3 sequence: CASSPRTSGRGNEQFF. The DNA is TGCGCCAGCAGCCCCCGGACTAGCGGGAGGGGAAATGAGCAGTTCTTC. The V gene is TRBV5-1 and the J gene is TRBJ2-1; 15 junctional bases match TRBD2. CDR1 and CDR2 are read off the germline V gene as SGHRS and YFSETQ. The CDR3 starts with the cysteine, ends with the phenylalanine, and has 16 residues. Only the CDR3 region is kept as DNA, spanning 48 bases read in frame from base 1. V and J are trimmed by 4 bases and 7 bases, and the gene matches miss 6 bases of the junction.